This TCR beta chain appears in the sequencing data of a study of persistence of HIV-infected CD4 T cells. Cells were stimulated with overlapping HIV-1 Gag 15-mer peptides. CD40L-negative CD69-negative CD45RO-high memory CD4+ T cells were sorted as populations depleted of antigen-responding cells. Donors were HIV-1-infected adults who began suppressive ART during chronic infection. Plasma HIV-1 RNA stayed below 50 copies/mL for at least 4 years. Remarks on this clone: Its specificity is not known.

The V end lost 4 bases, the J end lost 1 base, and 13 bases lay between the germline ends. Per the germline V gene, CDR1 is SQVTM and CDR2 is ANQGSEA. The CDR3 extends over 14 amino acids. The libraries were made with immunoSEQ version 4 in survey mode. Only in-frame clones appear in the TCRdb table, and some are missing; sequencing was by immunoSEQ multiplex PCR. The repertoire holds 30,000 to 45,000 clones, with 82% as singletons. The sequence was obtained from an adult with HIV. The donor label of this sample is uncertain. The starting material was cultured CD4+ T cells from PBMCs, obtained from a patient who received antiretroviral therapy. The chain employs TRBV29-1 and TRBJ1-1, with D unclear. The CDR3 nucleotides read TGCAGCGTTGTGCCGGGTATTCGGAACACTGAAGCTTTCTTT. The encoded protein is CSVVPGIRNTEAFF.